This T cell receptor (beta chain) was documented in a study of cytomegalovirus exposure and HLA in healthy donors. Germline lookup yields CDR1 SGHTA and CDR2 FQGTGA. The CDR3 consists of 18 residues. The ends lost 4 bases at V and 0 bases at J; junction bases unmatched: 14. Primers for the PCR totalled 60 Vbeta and 13 Jbeta. Produced via immunoSEQ multiplex PCR; TCRdb's table is partial and in-frame only. The sample has about 140,000 clones; around 57% are singletons. Sequencing input: PBMCs. The chain joins TRBV7-3 to TRBJ2-5; 7 nucleotides agree with TRBD2. This clonotype was obtained from a male donor in good health and CMV-seronegative. The CDR3 nucleotides are TGTGCCAGCAGCTCAAAGGGGAGGGGTCTGGGGTACCAAGAGACCCAGTACTTC. Translated: CASSSKGRGLGYQETQYF.